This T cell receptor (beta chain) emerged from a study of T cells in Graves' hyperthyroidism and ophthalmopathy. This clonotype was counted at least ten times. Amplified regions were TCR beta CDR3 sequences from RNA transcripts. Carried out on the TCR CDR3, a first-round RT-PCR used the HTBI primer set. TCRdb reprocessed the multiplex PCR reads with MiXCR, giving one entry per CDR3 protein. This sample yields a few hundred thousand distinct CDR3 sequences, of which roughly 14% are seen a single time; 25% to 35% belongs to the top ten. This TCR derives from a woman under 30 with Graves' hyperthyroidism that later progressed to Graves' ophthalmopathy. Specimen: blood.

The CDR3 DNA reads TGTGCCAGCAGTTTAGGCCGGTACTATGGCTACACCTTC. Translated, it gives CASSLGRYYGYTF. The gene calls are TRBV28 and TRBJ1-2; unclear D gene. CDR1 and CDR2 (germline): MDHEN, SYDVKM. This CDR3 comprises 13 residues. V was pared by 2 bases and J by 3 bases, with 7 bases between.